The entry that follows covers one T cell receptor (beta chain) sequence. What antigen it recognizes has not been identified. No qualities accompany the bases; no much larger clone lies one base away. These data originate in a study of blood T cell repertoires in COVID-19 (dated by TCRdb to about 2020). A note on the overall study: Collaborator samples came from the United States, Italy and Spain and covered acute and convalescent phases of COVID-19. The material from the prospective study consisted of cDNA or gDNA derived from T cells, B-cell-depleted T cells, or PBMCs. The dataset comprised deeply sampled blood TCRbeta repertoires from subjects exposed to, actively infected with, or recovered from COVID-19. A freely available public database, intended as a resource for researchers studying the immune response to SARS-CoV-2, is where the repertoires were released. Samples were obtained from the ongoing ImmuneRACE study (first 160 participants) and from about 1,300 subjects provided by 6 global collaborators. A de-identified subject ID, COVID-19 status, age in years and sex were almost always included in the sample metadata. Where HLA class I and class II types were available, the types were taken from metadata supplied by the sample provider, not from assay-based typing.

TCRbeta CDR3 regions were amplified from genomic DNA using the immunoSEQ Assay, a bias-controlled multiplex PCR. The authors processed their data as follows. Nucleated cell counts per sample were estimated from amplification of reference gene primers within the assay. Sequence reads were collapsed and filtered to measure the absolute abundance of every unique TCRbeta CDR3 rearrangement. For each sample, productive Simpson clonality was calculated by taking the square root of Simpson's diversity index across productive rearrangements. As stored in TCRdb, this immuneACCESS dataset retains in-frame rearrangements with V and J assigned. A fraction of the clones does not appear; measured against another copy, unresolved V genes explain less than half of the discrepancy, and the remainder lacks a known reason. V and J calls and clone size follow that table, whereas D and trimming were derived from the DNA. For this sample there are 25,000 to 35,000 clones; 84% appear just once. The ten biggest clones cover 15% of the sample.

The study at large found these results: The quantity of clinical and demographic metadata differed by source and by participant and was supplied without curation.

Looking up the germline V gene (reference sequence) yields CDR1 LNHNV and CDR2 YYDKDF. V sheds 3 bases and J sheds 4 bases, leaving 18 bases between their ends. The CDR3 runs 16 amino acids, cysteine and phenylalanine included. Only the CDR3 DNA is retained, 48 bases long and in frame from the first base. Collaborating institutions collected whole blood in K2EDTA tubes following their own protocols. For TCRbeta analysis, collaborators shipped samples as frozen whole blood, isolated PBMCs, or DNA extracted from either of those sample types. The chain joins TRBV15 to TRBJ1-2; a confident D gene designation cannot be given. The receptor was derived from a man aged 65 to 85 with active COVID-19. The specimen sequenced was peripheral blood. The CDR3 protein sequence reads: CATSSVNPGSSYGYTF. The bases are TGTGCCACCAGCAGTGTTAACCCCGGGAGTAGCTATGGCTACACCTTC. Outside the CDR3, residues come from the reference TRBV15 and TRBJ1-2 proteins, so the full variable domain is: DAMVIQNPRYQVTQFGKPVTLSCSQTLNHNVMYWYQQKSSQAPKLLFHYYDKDFNNEADTPDNFQSRRPNTSFCFLDIRSPGLGDTAMYLCATSSVNPGSSYGYTFGSGTRLTVV.